This T cell receptor (beta chain) was profiled in a study of shared clonotypes between healthy human individuals. Some clones are missing from TCRdb's copy, which holds only in-frame ones; the method was immunoSEQ multiplex PCR. The sample has roughly 590,000 clones; about 95% are singletons. Germline trimming cut 1 base from V and 2 bases from J; bases unmatched to any gene: 5. The germline gives CDR1 MGHRA, CDR2 YSYEKL. This CDR3 contains 16 residues. In the naive CD8 group, cells lacked CD45RO and were positively selected for CCR7, so terminally differentiated effector memory CD45RA+ cells were left out. There were only Caucasian adults among the donors, and all lived in Nashville, Tennessee.

Material for sequencing was naive CD8+ T cells sorted from blood. The V call is TRBV4-1, the J call TRBJ2-1; 7 bases agree with TRBD2. This receptor was taken from a woman in her 30s in good health. CDR3 nucleotides: TGCGCCAGCAGCCAAGGCCCTAGCGGAACCTACAATGAGCAGTTCTTC. Translation: CASSQGPSGTYNEQFF.